The 12 T cell receptor beta chains below all came from one sample that was sequenced in a study of blood T cell repertoires in COVID-19 (dated by TCRdb to the early 2020s). The receptor library was made with the immunoSEQ multiplex PCR assay. TCRdb mirrors the immuneACCESS table, restricted to in-frame sequences. Some clones are absent from its copies; in checked studies, under half trace to an unresolved V gene, and the reason for the others is unknown. The sample records 200,000 to 250,000 clones, around 85% of which are singletons. The ten largest clonotypes hold about 3.8% of the sample. Sequences were obtained from PBMCs or T cells enriched from blood (not recorded which). Source of these receptors: a middle-aged woman with acute COVID-19.

This chain joins TRBV6-1 and TRBJ2-7; a possible D gene is TRBD2 (6 bases). Germline lookup yields CDR1 MNHNS and CDR2 SASEGT. The CDR3 runs to 15 residues. V was cut by 1 base and J by 6 bases, with 16 bases left in between. CDR3 bases: TGTGCCAGCAGTGAAGTCAGGGAGGCCCCCGGCGAGCAGTACTTC. Translating gives CASSEVREAPGEQYF.

The V gene is TRBV19, the J gene TRBJ1-2, with unresolved D. The germline V gene has CDR1 LNHDA and CDR2 SQIVND (reference sequence). The CDR3 sequence is 13 residues long. Trimming removed 6 bases at V and 1 base at J, with 9 bases between. The CDR3 is CASRQNHNYGYTF. As DNA, the CDR3 is TGTGCCAGTAGACAGAACCATAACTATGGCTACACCTTC.

The J gene is TRBJ2-1, the V gene TRBV29-1; a possible D gene is TRBD2 (6 bases). CDR3 length: 13 residues. Germline CDR1 reads SQVTM; CDR2 reads ANQGSEA. Trimming removed 5 bases from V and 1 base from J, with 9 bases in between. CDR3 DNA sequence: TGCAGCGTTTATCGGGAGTCCTACAATGAGCAGTTCTTC. Translation: CSVYRESYNEQFF.

The chain recombines TRBV28 with TRBJ2-3, with 9 nucleotides matching TRBD1. This CDR3 has 14 residues. Per the germline V gene, CDR1 is MDHEN and CDR2 is SYDVKM. V lost 8 bases to trimming and J lost 2 bases; unmatched junction nucleotides: 5. In nucleotides, the CDR3 is TGTGCCAGCGCACGGACAGGGGTCACAGATACGCAGTATTTT. It specifies CASARTGVTDTQYF.

J is TRBJ2-7 and V is TRBV27, with 9 bases matching TRBD2. This CDR3 has 15 amino acids. Trimming removed 1 base from V and 3 bases from J; junction bases left unmatched: 4. The V gene's germline CDR1 is MNHEY and CDR2 SMNVEV (reference sequence). This CDR3 reads CASSLFGTSFYEQYF. DNA of the CDR3: TGTGCCAGCAGTTTATTCGGGACTAGCTTCTACGAGCAGTACTTC.

The chain recombines TRBV5-8 with TRBJ1-5; no clear D gene. This CDR3 contains 14 residues. The germline gives CDR1 SGHTS, CDR2 YDEGEE. Trimming left V 2 bases short and J 1 base short, with 7 bases between. The CDR3: CASSFPVSNQPQHF. The CDR3 DNA is TGTGCCAGCAGCTTTCCTGTAAGCAATCAGCCCCAGCATTTT.

The V call is TRBV7-2, the J call TRBJ2-7; 8 bases align to TRBD1. This CDR3 is built from 15 residues. Losses at the gene ends were 5 bases for V and 2 bases for J; bases not matched to a gene: 8. The germline V gene encodes CDR1 SGHTA and CDR2 FQGNSA. In DNA form, the CDR3 reads TGTGCCAGCAGCATGTGGACAGGGAGTGCCTACGAGCAGTACTTC. As protein: CASSMWTGSAYEQYF.

The V gene is TRBV5-1, the J gene TRBJ2-1, with 9 bases aligning to TRBD2. Per the germline V gene, CDR1 is SGHRS and CDR2 is YFSETQ. The CDR3 runs 15 residues. After removal of 4 bases from V and 8 bases from J, the junction contained 10 bases not matched to a gene. CDR3 sequence: CASSEPGLAGDEQFF. DNA of the CDR3: TGCGCCAGCAGCGAGCCGGGACTAGCAGGGGATGAGCAGTTCTTC.

The chain employs TRBV27 and TRBJ2-1; TRBD2 might be the D (6 bases). Trimming stripped 7 bases from V and 4 bases from J, with 11 bases between. Germline CDR1 MNHEY, CDR2 SMNVEV (reference sequence). CDR3 length: 13 residues. CDR3 bases: TGTGCCAGCACCGGCGGGGTTTACAATGAGCAGTTCTTC. Its protein is CASTGGVYNEQFF.

This rearrangement joins TRBV11-3 to TRBJ2-5; 8 positions match TRBD2. Germline V gives CDR1 SGHNT, CDR2 YENEEA. CDR3 length equals 19 residues. After removal of 5 bases from V and 2 bases from J, the junction contained 19 bases not matched to a gene. CDR3 coding DNA: TGTGCCAGCAGCATACACCCTCGAGGCAGCGGGAGACAGCAAGAGACCCAGTACTTC. It encodes CASSIHPRGSGRQQETQYF. The whole variable domain, filled in from reference TRBV11-3 and TRBJ2-5, reads EAGVVQSPRYKIIEKKQPVAFWCNPISGHNTLYWYLQNLGQGPELLIRYENEEAVDDSQLPKDRFSAERLKGVDSTLKIQPAELGDSAVYLCASSIHPRGSGRQQETQYFGPGTRLLVL.

V gene TRBV19 combines with J gene TRBJ1-5, with TRBD1 as a possible D gene (6 bases). Germline V CDR1 and CDR2: LNHDA, SQIVND (reference sequence). The CDR3 runs 15 residues. V was clipped by 7 bases and J by 6 bases, with 19 bases between them. The CDR3 DNA reads TGTGCCAGTACTTTAAGCGGACAGATGCGTCAGCCCCAGCATTTT. It is translated as CASTLSGQMRQPQHF.

This clone is a singleton in its sample. This chain joins TRBV6-5 and TRBJ1-1; perhaps TRBD1 as D (6 bases). V was trimmed by 6 bases and J by 0 bases, leaving 14 bases between them. CDR3 length: 15 residues. The germline CDR1 and CDR2 sequences are MNHEY and SVGAGI. This chain's CDR3 is CASREAGAMNTEAFF. The CDR3 nucleotides read TGTGCCAGCAGGGAGGCGGGGGCTATGAACACTGAAGCTTTCTTT.